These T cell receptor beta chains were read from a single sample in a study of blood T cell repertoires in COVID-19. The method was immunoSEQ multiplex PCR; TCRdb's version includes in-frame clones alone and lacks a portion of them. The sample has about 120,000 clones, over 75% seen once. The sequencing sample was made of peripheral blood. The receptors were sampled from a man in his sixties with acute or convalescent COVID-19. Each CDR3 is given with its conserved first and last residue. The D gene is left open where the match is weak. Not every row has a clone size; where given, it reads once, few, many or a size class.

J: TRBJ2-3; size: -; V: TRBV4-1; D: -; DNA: TGCGCCAGCAGCCAAGGTAGACAGGTTACGCAGTATTTT; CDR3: CASSQGRQVTQYF
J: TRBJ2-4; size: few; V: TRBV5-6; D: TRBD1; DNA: TGTGCCAGCAGCATCCTCACAGGGGACAAAAACATTCAGTACTTC; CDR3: CASSILTGDKNIQYF
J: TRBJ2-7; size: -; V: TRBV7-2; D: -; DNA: TGTGCCAGCAGCCTAGTAAGAGGAATAGTCGGCGAGCAGTACTTC; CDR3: CASSLVRGIVGEQYF
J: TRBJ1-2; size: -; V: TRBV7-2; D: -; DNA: TGTGCCAGCAGCTTAAACTACGGAGACTATGGCTACACCTTC; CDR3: CASSLNYGDYGYTF
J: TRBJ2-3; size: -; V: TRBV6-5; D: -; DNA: TGTGCCAGCCGGAGCCTTTTGACAGATACGCAGTATTTT; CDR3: CASRSLLTDTQYF
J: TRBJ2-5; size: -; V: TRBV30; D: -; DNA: TGTGCCTGGAGTGGCGGCGGGCGGTACGAGACCCAGTACTTC; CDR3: CAWSGGGRYETQYF
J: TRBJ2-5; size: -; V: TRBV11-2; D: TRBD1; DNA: TGTGCCAGCAGCTCGGACAGGGTGGGAGAGACCCAGTACTTC; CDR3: CASSSDRVGETQYF
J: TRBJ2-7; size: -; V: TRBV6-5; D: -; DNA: TGTGCCAGCAGTCCAGGGATTTCCTCCTACGAGCAGTACTTC; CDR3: CASSPGISSYEQYF
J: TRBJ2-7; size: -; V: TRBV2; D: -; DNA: TGTGCCAGCAGGACTAGAGACCACGAGCAGTACTTC; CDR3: CASRTRDHEQYF
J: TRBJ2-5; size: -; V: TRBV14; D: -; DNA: TGTGCCAGCAGCCAGAACAGTCAAGAGACCCAGTACTTC; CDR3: CASSQNSQETQYF
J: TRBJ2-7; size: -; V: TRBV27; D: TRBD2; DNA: TGTGCCAGCAGCCGTGGACTAGCGGGAATTACGAAGCAGTACTTC; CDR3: CASSRGLAGITKQYF
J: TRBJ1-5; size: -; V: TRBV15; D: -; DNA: TGTGCCACCAGCAGAGATCTATTACAGCCCCAGCATTTT; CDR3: CATSRDLLQPQHF
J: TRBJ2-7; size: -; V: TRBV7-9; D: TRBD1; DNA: TGTGCCAGCACCCCGGGACAGGGAATGGGCGAGCAGTACTTC; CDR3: CASTPGQGMGEQYF
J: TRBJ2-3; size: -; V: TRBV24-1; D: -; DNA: TGTGCCACCAGAGACAGGCCGAATACGCAGTATTTT; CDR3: CATRDRPNTQYF
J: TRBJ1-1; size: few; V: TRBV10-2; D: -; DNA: TGCGCCAGCAGTGAGACAGGGCAGACTGAAGCTTTCTTT; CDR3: CASSETGQTEAFF
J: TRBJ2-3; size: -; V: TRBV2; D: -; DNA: TGTGCCAGCAGGGGGGGCGGGAGTTTCCGAGATACGCAGTATTTT; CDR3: CASRGGGSFRDTQYF
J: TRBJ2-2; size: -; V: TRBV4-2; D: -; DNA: TGTGCCAGCAGCCAAGAACAGGCACTAGGGGGCGGGGAGCTGTTTTTT; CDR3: CASSQEQALGGGELFF
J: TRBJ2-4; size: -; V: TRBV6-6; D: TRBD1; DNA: TGTGCCAGCAGAAACGGACAGGGAACAAACATTCAGTACTTC; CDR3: CASRNGQGTNIQYF
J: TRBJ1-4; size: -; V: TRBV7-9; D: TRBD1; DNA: TGTGCCAGCAGGCTTGGACAGGGGCCTGAAAAACTGTTTTTT; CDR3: CASRLGQGPEKLFF
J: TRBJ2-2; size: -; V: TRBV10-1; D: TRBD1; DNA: TGCGCCAGCAGTGAGTCGACAGGGGCCGGGGAGCTGTTTTTT; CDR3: CASSESTGAGELFF
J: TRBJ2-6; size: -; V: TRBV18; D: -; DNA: TGTGCCAGTTCCACAGGGAGCTCTGGGGCCAACGTCCTGACTTTC; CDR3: CASSTGSSGANVLTF
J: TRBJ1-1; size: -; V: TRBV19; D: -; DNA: TGTGCCAGTAGTATCCTGGGTAGCCAGGGAGGCACTGAAGCTTTCTTT; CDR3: CASSILGSQGGTEAFF
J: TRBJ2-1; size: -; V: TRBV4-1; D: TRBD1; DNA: TGCGCCAGCAGCCAAGACCCGACAGGGGGCATCAACAATGAGCAGTTCTTC; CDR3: CASSQDPTGGINNEQFF
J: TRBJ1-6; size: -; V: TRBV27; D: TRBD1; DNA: TGTGCCAGCAGTTCCCTAAGGGGGCGGATTTCCTCCTATAATTCACCCCTCCACTTT; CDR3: CASSSLRGRISSYNSPLHF
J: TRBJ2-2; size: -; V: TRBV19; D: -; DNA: TGTGCCAGTAGTATTATAGACAGCACGAACACCGGGGAGCTGTTTTTT; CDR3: CASSIIDSTNTGELFF
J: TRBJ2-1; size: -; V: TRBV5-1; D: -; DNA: TGCGCCAGCAGCTTGGCCGGGACAAGGAATGAGCAGTTCTTC; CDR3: CASSLAGTRNEQFF
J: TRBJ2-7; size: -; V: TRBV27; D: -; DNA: TGTGCCAGCAGTTTATCGCGGAGCTCCTACGAGCAGTACTTC; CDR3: CASSLSRSSYEQYF
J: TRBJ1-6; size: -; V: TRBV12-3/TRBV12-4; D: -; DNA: TGTGCCAGCAGTTTGATAGTCGGGCCCCTCCACTTT; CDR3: CASSLIVGPLHF
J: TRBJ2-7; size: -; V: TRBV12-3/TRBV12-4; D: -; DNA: TGTGCCAGCAGTCCCTCGCGACAGGCCGAGCAGTACTTC; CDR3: CASSPSRQAEQYF
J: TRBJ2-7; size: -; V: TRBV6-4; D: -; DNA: TGTGCCAGCAGTGAGTTCCGGGACCGGGACATCTACGAGCAGTACTTC; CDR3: CASSEFRDRDIYEQYF
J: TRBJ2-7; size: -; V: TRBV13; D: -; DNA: TGTGCCAGCAGCAACCGTCAACTATTGGCCTACGAGCAGTACTTC; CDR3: CASSNRQLLAYEQYF
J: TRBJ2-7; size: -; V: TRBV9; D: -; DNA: TGTGCCAGCAGCGTGGGCCAGGGCCTCGGGGAGCAGTACTTC; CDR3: CASSVGQGLGEQYF
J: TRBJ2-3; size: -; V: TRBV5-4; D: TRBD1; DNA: TGTGCCAGCAGCTTCGGACAGGGCACAGATACGCAGTATTTT; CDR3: CASSFGQGTDTQYF
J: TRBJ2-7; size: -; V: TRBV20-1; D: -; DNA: TGCAGTGCTAGTCCCTGGCAGACCTACGAGCAGTACTTC; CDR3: CSASPWQTYEQYF
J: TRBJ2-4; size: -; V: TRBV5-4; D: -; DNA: TGTGCCAGCAGCTCTCGGGGCATTCAGTACTTC; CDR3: CASSSRGIQYF
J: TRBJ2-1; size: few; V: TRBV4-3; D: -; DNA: TGCGCCAGCAGCCAAGGTACCGGGACACCCAATGAGCAGTTCTTC; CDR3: CASSQGTGTPNEQFF
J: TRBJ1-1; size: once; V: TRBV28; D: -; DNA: TGTGCCAGCAGCCAACCACAGGGCTTGAACACTGAAGCTTTCTTT; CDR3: CASSQPQGLNTEAFF
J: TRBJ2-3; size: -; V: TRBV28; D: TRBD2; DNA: TGTGCCAGCAGTTACGGGACTAGCGGGAGGAATACGCAGTATTTT; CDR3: CASSYGTSGRNTQYF
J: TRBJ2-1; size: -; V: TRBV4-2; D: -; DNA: TGTGCCAGCAGCCAAGACCGGGATCTCTACAATGAGCAGTTCTTC; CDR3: CASSQDRDLYNEQFF
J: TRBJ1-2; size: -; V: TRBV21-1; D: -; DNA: TGTGCCAGCAGCAAAGGAGTAGAAGGAAACAGGGGGAGTCGGAACTATGGCTACACCTTC; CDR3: CASSKGVEGNRGSRNYGYTF
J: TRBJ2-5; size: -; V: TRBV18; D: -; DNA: TGTGCCAGCTCACCACCGCCAGGGGAAGAGACCCAGTACTTC; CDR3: CASSPPPGEETQYF
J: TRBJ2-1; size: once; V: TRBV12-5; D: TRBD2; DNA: TGTGCTAGTGCCTCGGGACTAGCGCCGTACAATGAGCAGTTCTTC; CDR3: CASASGLAPYNEQFF
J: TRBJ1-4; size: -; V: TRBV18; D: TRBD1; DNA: TGTGCCAGCTCATTTCAGGGGGCAACTAATGAAAAACTGTTTTTT; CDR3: CASSFQGATNEKLFF
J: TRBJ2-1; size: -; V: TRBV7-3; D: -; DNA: TGTGCCAGCAATGTTGGCGGAGCCTACAATGAGCAGTTCTTC; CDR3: CASNVGGAYNEQFF
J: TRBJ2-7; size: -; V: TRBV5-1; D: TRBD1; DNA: TGCGCCAGCAGCTCGATTCCAGGACAGGGGGCCTACGAGCAGTACTTC; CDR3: CASSSIPGQGAYEQYF
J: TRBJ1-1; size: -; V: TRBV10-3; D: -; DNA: TGTGCCATCAGTGAGGACAGGAACACTGAAGCTTTCTTT; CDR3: CAISEDRNTEAFF
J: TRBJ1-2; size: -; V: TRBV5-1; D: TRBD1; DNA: TGCGCCAGCAGCCCGGGACAGGGGATCTATGGCTACACCTTC; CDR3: CASSPGQGIYGYTF
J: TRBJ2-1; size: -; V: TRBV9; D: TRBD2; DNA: TGTGCCAGCAGCGTCACTCTCGGGACTAGCGGGATGAATACCTACAATGAGCAGTTCTTC; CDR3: CASSVTLGTSGMNTYNEQFF
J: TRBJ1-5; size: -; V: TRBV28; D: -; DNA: TGTGCCAGCAGTTTAATCGCAGGGGTGGGACAGCCCCAGCATTTT; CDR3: CASSLIAGVGQPQHF
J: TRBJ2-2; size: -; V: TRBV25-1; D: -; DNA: TGTGCCAGCAGTGGTGGCGGGTCCACTGTTACCGGGGAGCTGTTTTTT; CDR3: CASSGGGSTVTGELFF
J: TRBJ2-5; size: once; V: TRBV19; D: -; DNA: TGTGCCAGTAGTAGGGGAGAAGGGGGGGTAGAGACCCAGTACTTC; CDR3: CASSRGEGGVETQYF
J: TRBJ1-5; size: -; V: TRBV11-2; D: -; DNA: TGTGCCAGCAGCTTGGGGGTGCGGCAGGGGAGCAATCAGCCCCAGCATTTT; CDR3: CASSLGVRQGSNQPQHF